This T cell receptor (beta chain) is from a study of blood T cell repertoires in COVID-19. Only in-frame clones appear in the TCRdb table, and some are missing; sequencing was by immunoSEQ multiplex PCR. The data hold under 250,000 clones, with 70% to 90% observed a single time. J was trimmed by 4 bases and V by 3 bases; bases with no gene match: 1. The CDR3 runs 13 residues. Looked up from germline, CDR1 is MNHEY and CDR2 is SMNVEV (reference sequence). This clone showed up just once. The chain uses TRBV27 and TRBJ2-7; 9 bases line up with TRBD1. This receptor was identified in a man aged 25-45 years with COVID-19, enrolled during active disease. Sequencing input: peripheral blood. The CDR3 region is CASSFGTGYEQYF. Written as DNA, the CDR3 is TGTGCCAGCAGTTTTGGGACAGGGTACGAGCAGTACTTC.